These T cell receptor beta chains were read from a single sample in a study of CD8 T cells in ankylosing spondylitis. One entry per CDR3 protein, called by TCRdb with MiXCR from the 5' RACE reads. This sample has some 270,000 distinct CDR3 sequences, with more than 25% found just once. Source material: blood, either unsorted or a sorted T cell fraction (not recorded which). Receptors were obtained from a male donor with ankylosing spondylitis or in good health (not recorded which). CDR3s include the opening cysteine and the closing phenylalanine or tryptophan. Fields, in order: CDR3 protein, D gene, J gene, V gene. D genes are given only for firm matches.

CDR3aa: CASSLSTGHSNQPQHF
d_gene: NA
j_gene: TRBJ1-5
v_gene: TRBV12-3/TRBV12-4

CDR3aa: CAWSVLVNTEAFF
d_gene: NA
j_gene: TRBJ1-1
v_gene: TRBV30

CDR3aa: CASSTGPLEPQHF
d_gene: NA
j_gene: TRBJ1-5
v_gene: TRBV7-8

CDR3aa: CSAREMGSYNEQFF
d_gene: NA
j_gene: TRBJ2-1
v_gene: TRBV20-1

CDR3aa: CASSLGDRAYNEQFF
d_gene: TRBD1
j_gene: TRBJ2-1
v_gene: TRBV7-6

CDR3aa: CASSLGDGAFF
d_gene: NA
j_gene: TRBJ1-1
v_gene: TRBV7-9

CDR3aa: CASRKGTSVEYEQYF
d_gene: TRBD2
j_gene: TRBJ2-7
v_gene: TRBV6-1

CDR3aa: CASSRQGLPEAFF
d_gene: NA
j_gene: TRBJ1-1
v_gene: TRBV5-5

CDR3aa: CASSARGNYGYTF
d_gene: TRBD1
j_gene: TRBJ1-2
v_gene: TRBV2

CDR3aa: CATSRGRDSSTDTQYF
d_gene: NA
j_gene: TRBJ2-3
v_gene: TRBV15

CDR3aa: CASSQERGRNSYEQYF
d_gene: NA
j_gene: TRBJ2-7
v_gene: TRBV3-1

CDR3aa: CSARGRGVSYEQYF
d_gene: TRBD2
j_gene: TRBJ2-7
v_gene: TRBV20-1

CDR3aa: CSASSAATSLRIGEQFF
d_gene: NA
j_gene: TRBJ2-1
v_gene: TRBV20-1

CDR3aa: CSVAVMNTEAFF
d_gene: NA
j_gene: TRBJ1-1
v_gene: TRBV29-1

CDR3aa: CASSYRDAISGANVLTF
d_gene: NA
j_gene: TRBJ2-6
v_gene: TRBV5-1

CDR3aa: CAIGQGNSPLHF
d_gene: TRBD1
j_gene: TRBJ1-6
v_gene: TRBV10-3

CDR3aa: CASNLMGSYNSPLHF
d_gene: NA
j_gene: TRBJ1-6
v_gene: TRBV6-1